These 30 T cell receptor beta chains share one sample of origin, sequenced in a study of blood T cell repertoires in COVID-19. The protocol was immunoSEQ multiplex PCR, while the TCRdb copy is restricted to in-frame clones and leaves out a portion. Of 100,000 to 150,000 clones listed, about 80% were seen once; the top ten hold 3.8%. Source material: peripheral blood. The receptors stem from a woman in her 50s with acute or convalescent COVID-19.

The chain employs TRBV5-1 and TRBJ2-2, with a possible D match to TRBD1 (5 bases). The V and J ends lost 5 bases and 3 bases respectively, with 14 bases between them. The CDR3 is 15 amino acids. Per the germline V gene, CDR1 is SGHRS and CDR2 is YFSETQ. CDR3 amino acids: CASRDTGLHTGELFF. Here the CDR3 DNA reads TGCGCCAGCAGGGATACAGGTTTACACACCGGGGAGCTGTTTTTT. Full variable domain (remainder filled in from reference TRBV5-1 and TRBJ2-2): KAGVTQTPRYLIKTRGQQVTLSCSPISGHRSVSWYQQTPGQGLQFLFEYFSETQRNKGNFPGRFSGRQFSNSRSEMNVSTLELGDSALYLCASRDTGLHTGELFFGEGSRLTVL.

The V gene is TRBV30, the J gene TRBJ1-4; weak D call: TRBD1 (5 bases). CDR1 is GTSNPN, CDR2 SVGIG, per germline (reference sequence). V lost 2 bases and J 7 bases, leaving 17 bases between the germline ends. This CDR3 is 15 amino acids long. CDR3 nucleotides: TGTGCCTGGAGTCCGGGACTCACGAAACCTGAAAAACTGTTTTTT. Translated: CAWSPGLTKPEKLFF.

The V call is TRBV6-5, the J call TRBJ1-4, with D maybe TRBD1 (6 bases). The CDR3 is 14 residues long. Germline V gene data show CDR1 as MNHEY and CDR2 as SVGAGI. V lost 4 bases and J lost 2, with 8 bases in between. The CDR3, as DNA: TGTGCCAGCAGTTGGACAGACACTAATGAAAAACTGTTTTTT. Translation gives CASSWTDTNEKLFF.

This clone was detected only once. Written as DNA, the CDR3 is TGTGCCAGCAGCCCAATACAACAGGGGAACTATGGCTACACCTTC. Its protein is CASSPIQQGNYGYTF. J is TRBJ1-2 and V is TRBV5-4; 7 nucleotides match TRBD1. Losses at the gene ends were 4 bases for V and 2 bases for J; bases not matched to a gene: 8. This CDR3 comprises 15 residues. In germline, CDR1 is SGHNT, CDR2 YYREEE (reference sequence). Full variable domain (rest looked up from reference TRBV5-4 and TRBJ1-2): ETGVTQSPTHLIKTRGQQVTLRCSSQSGHNTVSWYQQALGQGPQFIFQYYREEENGRGNFPPRFSGLQFPNYSSELNVNALELDDSALYLCASSPIQQGNYGYTFGSGTRLTVV.

Here the CDR3 DNA reads TGCGCCAGCAGTGCCCAGGGAGGCCAGCCCCAGCATTTT. Translating gives CASSAQGGQPQHF. The chain uses TRBV10-1 and TRBJ1-5; a possible D gene is TRBD1 (5 bases). V gave up 4 bases and J gave up 7 bases, with 11 bases separating them. The CDR3 has 13 residues. Per germline, CDR1 WNHNN and CDR2 SYGVQD (reference sequence).

The gene calls are TRBV2 and TRBJ2-1; D is undetermined. CDR1 and CDR2 (germline): SNHLY, FYNNEI. The CDR3 covers 14 residues. Between the trimmed V and J ends, which lost 6 bases and 8 bases, there was a span of 17 bases. The CDR3: CASRPREFSYEQFF. The CDR3 DNA reads as TGTGCCAGCAGGCCCCGTGAGTTTAGCTATGAGCAGTTCTTC.

This rearrangement joins TRBV7-3 to TRBJ2-1, with TRBD2 identical over 8 bases. Germline CDR1 reads SGHTA; CDR2 reads FQGTGA. The J segment lost 2 bases and the V segment lost 5 bases, leaving 11 bases of the junction unmatched. This CDR3 contains 17 residues. The CDR3 DNA reads TGTGCCAGCAGCGGGCGGGGGAGCGGGGGACCCTACAATGAGCAGTTCTTC. It is translated as CASSGRGSGGPYNEQFF.

The gene calls are TRBV19 and TRBJ1-4; D remains unclear. V was cut by 7 bases and J by 4 bases, with 16 bases left in between. Germline assignment: CDR1 LNHDA and CDR2 SQIVND (reference sequence). This CDR3 region has 15 residues. This CDR3 reads CASNEAVGLNEKLFF. As DNA, the CDR3 is TGTGCCAGTAATGAGGCAGTTGGTCTTAATGAAAAACTGTTTTTT.

The genes are TRBV5-1 and TRBJ1-1, with 7 bases that match TRBD1. The V and J ends lost 3 bases and 3 bases, in that order; junction bases with no gene match: 5. The V gene's germline CDR1 is SGHRS and CDR2 YFSETQ. The CDR3 sequence is 14 residues long. The DNA for the CDR3 is TGCGCCAGCAGCTCAACAGGGGCTCACACTGAAGCTTTCTTT. Protein: CASSSTGAHTEAFF.

J is TRBJ1-6 and V is TRBV27; the D is unclear. CDR3 length equals 14 residues. Looked up from germline, CDR1 is MNHEY and CDR2 is SMNVEV (reference sequence). Trimming left V 3 bases short and J 9 bases short, with 12 bases between. CDR3 amino acids: CASSFGGLGSPLHF. In nucleotides, the CDR3 is TGTGCCAGCAGTTTCGGAGGTTTAGGTTCACCCCTCCACTTT.

The chain combines TRBV7-9 with TRBJ1-3; D is unclear. Germline lookup yields CDR1 SEHNR and CDR2 FQNEAQ (reference sequence). V lost 3 bases and J 7 bases, leaving 7 bases between the germline ends. The CDR3 has 12 amino acids. The CDR3: CASSFAQNTIYF. The CDR3 DNA is TGTGCCAGCAGCTTTGCCCAGAACACCATATATTTT.

This chain connects TRBV2 to TRBJ2-4, with TRBD1 matching over 7 bases. The CDR3 totals 14 residues. Germline V gene data show CDR1 as SNHLY and CDR2 as FYNNEI. Germline trimming cut 10 bases from V and 7 bases from J; bases unmatched to any gene: 13. The CDR3 sequence is CATRGDSGRNIQYF. The CDR3 coding sequence is TGTGCCACGAGAGGGGACAGTGGGCGGAACATTCAGTACTTC.

This chain joins TRBV30 and TRBJ2-1, with 8 bases fitting TRBD1. The CDR3 spans 13 residues. J was trimmed by 4 bases and V by 4 bases; bases with no gene match: 3. CDR1 is GTSNPN and CDR2 is SVGIG in the germline V gene (reference sequence). The CDR3 here is CAWTTGGYNEQFF. The CDR3 DNA is TGTGCCTGGACAACAGGGGGATACAATGAGCAGTTCTTC.

The chain has TRBV2 and TRBJ1-2, with TRBD1 as a possible D gene (6 bases). The V and J ends lost 3 bases and 8 bases respectively, with 19 bases between them. The CDR3 sequence is 15 residues long. Germline assignment: CDR1 SNHLY and CDR2 FYNNEI. CDR3: CASSDSRTEAAGYTF. The DNA for the CDR3 is TGTGCCAGCAGTGATAGTCGGACAGAAGCAGCAGGCTACACCTTC.

The chain couples TRBV13 to TRBJ2-2, with a tentative D call TRBD1 (5 bases). Trimming took off 7 bases at V and 2 bases at J, with 17 bases between the two ends. Germline CDR1 is PRHDT and CDR2 is FYEKMQ (reference sequence). This CDR3 is 16 amino acids long. CDR3 sequence reads: CASNSFPRGNTGELFF. CDR3 nucleotide sequence: TGTGCCAGCAATTCTTTCCCTAGGGGAAACACCGGGGAGCTGTTTTTT. The entire variable domain, with the rest obtained from reference TRBV13 and TRBJ2-2, is as follows: AAGVIQSPRHLIKEKRETATLKCYPIPRHDTVYWYQQGPGQDPQFLISFYEKMQSDKGSIPDRFSAQQFSDYHSELNMSSLELGDSALYFCASNSFPRGNTGELFFGEGSRLTVL.

The chain has TRBV4-2 and TRBJ1-5; D uncertain. CDR3 length equals 16 residues. Germline-derived CDR1 and CDR2 are LGHNA and YNFKEQ. Trimming stripped 1 base from V and 4 bases from J, with 14 bases between. The CDR3 nucleotides are TGTGCCAGCAGCCAAGTCCTAGGAGGAGGGAATCAGCCCCAGCATTTT. The encoded protein is CASSQVLGGGNQPQHF.

This clone was detected only a few times. The chain links TRBV3-1 (or the pseudogene TRBV3-2) to TRBJ1-4, with 8 bases identical to TRBD1. Germline CDR1 is LGHDT and CDR2 is YNNKEL (reference sequence). V shed 4 bases, J shed 6 bases, and the junction held 4 bases outside the gene matches. The CDR3 is 14 residues long. This CDR3 is CASSRAGGDEKLFF. CDR3 DNA sequence: TGTGCCAGCAGCCGGGCAGGGGGCGATGAAAAACTGTTTTTT.

This clone was counted only a few times. The rearrangement uses TRBV7-8 and TRBJ1-4; D gene ambiguous. The CDR3 consists of 17 residues. CDR1 and CDR2 from the germline V gene are SGHVS and FQNEAQ. V was cut by 4 bases and J by 5 bases, with 20 bases left in between. CDR3 nucleotide sequence: TGTGCCAGCAGCTCCGGAGGGCCGTTAAACCCCAATGAAAAACTGTTTTTT. Residues: CASSSGGPLNPNEKLFF.

The chain links TRBV19 to TRBJ1-5; D ambiguous. V gave up 7 bases and J gave up 3 bases, with 13 bases separating them. This CDR3 spans 14 amino acids. CDR1 and CDR2 (germline): LNHDA, SQIVND (reference sequence). In nucleotides, the CDR3 is TGTGCCAGTACTCCAACGGTGTTCAATCAGCCCCAGCATTTT. Amino acid sequence: CASTPTVFNQPQHF.

The chain is built from TRBV27 and TRBJ2-5; 14 nucleotides align to TRBD2. Germline V lookup: CDR1 MNHEY, CDR2 SMNVEV (reference sequence). CDR3 size: 16 residues. V was clipped by 5 bases and J by 1 base; unmatched bases: 3. The CDR3 reads CASSPGLAGVQETQYF. The CDR3 coding sequence is TGTGCCAGCAGTCCGGGACTAGCGGGAGTCCAAGAGACCCAGTACTTC.

The chain has TRBV27 and TRBJ1-6; D gene ambiguous. Trimming pared 3 bases from V and 5 bases from J, leaving 14 bases between. Germline assignment: CDR1 MNHEY and CDR2 SMNVEV (reference sequence). The length of the CDR3 is 16 residues. The CDR3 DNA reads TGTGCCAGCAGTTTGATCCGGAGCGACGATAATTCACCCCTCCACTTT. Protein sequence: CASSLIRSDDNSPLHF.

V usage is TRBV4-1 and J usage is TRBJ2-1, with 9 bases aligning to TRBD2. Germline values: CDR1 MGHRA, CDR2 YSYEKL. This CDR3 is 17 amino acids long. The ends lost 0 bases at V and 10 bases at J; junction bases unmatched: 13. CDR3 coding DNA: TGCGCCAGCAGCCAAGATCATCTGCGGGAGGGCTCTCGGGAGCAGTTCTTC. This gives the protein CASSQDHLREGSREQFF.

This chain's CDR3 is CASSLGLGLGYTF. CDR3 sequence (DNA): TGTGCCAGCAGCTTGGGGTTGGGGCTTGGCTACACCTTC. The V call is TRBV5-5, the J call TRBJ1-2; a weak D match, TRBD1 (5 bases). The V end was cut by 0 bases, the J end by 7 bases, with 10 bases between. The CDR3 totals 13 residues. CDR1 SGHKS and CDR2 YYEKEE come from the germline V gene (reference sequence).

The chain combines TRBV18 with TRBJ2-7; D unclear. Trimming cost V 6 bases and J 1 base, with 10 bases left between them. This CDR3 has 13 residues. Germline V gene data show CDR1 as KGHSH and CDR2 as LQKENI. The CDR3 protein is CASSRLASYEQYF. CDR3 sequence (DNA): TGTGCCAGCTCGCGGCTGGCTTCCTACGAGCAGTACTTC.

The chain combines TRBV6-1 with TRBJ2-2; TRBD2 matches at 13 bases. Germline V gene data show CDR1 as MNHNS and CDR2 as SASEGT. The CDR3 loop spans 16 amino acids. Trimming cost V 2 bases and J 6 bases; bases outside gene matches: 3. The CDR3 sequence is CASSETGLAGAGELFF. Here the CDR3 DNA reads TGTGCCAGCAGTGAAACTGGACTAGCGGGGGCCGGGGAGCTGTTTTTT.

The rearrangement links TRBV30 to TRBJ1-5; TRBD1 agrees at 8 bases. With 4 bases clipped from V and 6 bases from J, the junction kept 5 bases outside the gene matches. The CDR3 is made up of 13 amino acids. CDR1 GTSNPN and CDR2 SVGIG come from the germline V gene (reference sequence). CDR3 region: CAWTGGGSQPQHF. As DNA, the CDR3 is TGTGCCTGGACAGGGGGCGGGAGTCAGCCCCAGCATTTT.

The chain combines TRBV4-2 with TRBJ1-2, with TRBD1 identical over 8 bases. Germline assignment: CDR1 LGHNA and CDR2 YNFKEQ. The CDR3 has 17 residues. J gave up 4 bases and V 0 bases, and 10 bases lay outside the gene matches. The CDR3 sequence is CASSQDGDGTGSYGYTF. CDR3 nucleotide sequence: TGTGCCAGCAGCCAAGATGGCGATGGGACAGGCTCCTATGGCTACACCTTC.

V and J are TRBV2 and TRBJ1-4; possibly TRBD1 for D (5 bases). The CDR3 is 14 amino acids. Germline V gene lookup returns CDR1 SNHLY and CDR2 FYNNEI. V lost 6 bases and J 7 bases, leaving 15 bases between the germline ends. CDR3 DNA sequence: TGTGCCAGCAGAAGGGGCGCGTCGGGTGAAAAACTGTTTTTT. This translates into CASRRGASGEKLFF.

This clone was found once. The chain combines TRBV7-5 with TRBJ1-2; TRBD1, the table's D call, lacks a check against the DNA. TRBV7-5 represents a pseudogene. CDR3 length: 17 residues. In nucleotides, the CDR3 is TGTGCCAGAACGAAGAAGGGGACAAAAAGCAAGTCCGGGTCCTACACCTTC. This encodes CARTKKGTKSKSGSYTF.

As regards this clone: A much larger clone lies a single base off, so this may be a read error. The same CDR3 is also encoded by other DNA sequences in this sample. The chain joins TRBV7-9 to TRBJ1-1, with D maybe TRBD1 (6 bases). This CDR3 contains 13 residues. The V end lost 3 bases, the J end lost 1 base, and 6 bases lay between the germline ends. From germline, CDR1 is SEHNR and CDR2 FQNEAQ (reference sequence). CDR3 in DNA: TGTGCCAGCAGCTTGGGACAGAACACTGAAGCTTTCTTT. Protein sequence: CASSLGQNTEAFF.